What follows are 14 T cell receptor beta chains derived from one specimen sequenced in a study of cytomegalovirus exposure and HLA in healthy donors. PCR primers comprised 60 Vbeta and 13 Jbeta primers. Only in-frame clones appear in the TCRdb table, and some are missing; sequencing was by immunoSEQ multiplex PCR. The sample holds 110,000 or so clones, 82% seen once. Source material: PBMCs. These TCRs come from a woman aged 18-35 years in good health and CMV-seronegative.

This sequence joins TRBV7-9 and TRBJ1-2, with no clear D. The CDR3 totals 13 residues. The germline V gene has CDR1 SEHNR and CDR2 FQNEAQ (reference sequence). V was pared by 5 bases and J by 7 bases, with 14 bases between. This chain's CDR3 is CASSPEGGRGYTF. CDR3 sequence (DNA): TGTGCCAGCAGCCCCGAGGGAGGACGTGGCTACACCTTC.

The genes are TRBV4-3 and TRBJ2-3; D remains ambiguous. This CDR3 region has 17 residues. Germline V CDR1 and CDR2: LGHNA, YSLEER. Trimming cost V 0 bases and J 0 bases, with 13 bases left between them. The CDR3 loop reads CASSQEGVYSSTDTQYF. As DNA, the CDR3 is TGCGCCAGCAGCCAAGAAGGAGTGTACTCTAGCACAGATACGCAGTATTTT.

This clone was detected once. V usage is TRBV5-1 and J usage is TRBJ1-1; 7 bases line up with TRBD1. Germline CDR1 reads SGHRS; CDR2 reads YFSETQ. This CDR3 has 15 residues. The J segment lost 0 bases and the V segment lost 4 bases, leaving 6 bases of the junction unmatched. The CDR3 reads CASSPGQLMNTEAFF. The CDR3 nucleotides read TGCGCCAGCAGCCCGGGACAGTTAATGAACACTGAAGCTTTCTTT.

V gene TRBV2 combines with J gene TRBJ2-7; D call uncertain. The CDR3 is 12 residues long. V was pared by 4 bases and J by 5 bases, with 9 bases between. Germline loops: CDR1 SNHLY, CDR2 FYNNEI. CDR3 bases: TGTGCCAGCAGTGTAAGCGAGCACGAGCAGTACTTC. Protein product: CASSVSEHEQYF.

A word on this clone: The same CDR3 also results from other DNA sequences found in this sample. The V and J genes are TRBV27 and TRBJ1-2; D not resolved. This CDR3 is 14 amino acids long. CDR1 is MNHEY and CDR2 is SMNVEV in the germline V gene (reference sequence). The ends were cut back, 0 bases at V and 7 bases at J, with 12 bases in the middle. The CDR3 sequence is CASSLSSGVGGYTF. CDR3 bases: TGTGCCAGCAGTTTATCGAGCGGGGTGGGTGGCTACACCTTC.

CDR3 coding DNA: TGTGCCAGCAGCCACGAGGACCGCGGGGGGGACACTGAAGCTTTCTTT. This gives the protein CASSHEDRGGDTEAFF. The rearrangement uses TRBV4-2 and TRBJ1-1; weak D call: TRBD1 (5 bases). Trimming pared 3 bases from V and 3 bases from J, leaving 17 bases between. Germline V lookup: CDR1 LGHNA, CDR2 YNFKEQ. This CDR3 contains 16 residues.

The chain carries TRBV20-1 and TRBJ2-1, with D tentatively TRBD2 (6 bases). Germline CDR1 is DFQATT and CDR2 is SNEGSKA (reference sequence). The CDR3 is 11 amino acids. The CDR3 region has the DNA TGCAGCGTGGGACTTGACAATGAGCAGTTCTTC. Its translation: CSVGLDNEQFF.

The gene calls are TRBV5-4 and TRBJ2-7; the D is unclear. V was pared by 1 base and J by 2 bases, with 7 bases between. The CDR3 is 13 amino acids. The germline V gene encodes CDR1 SGHNT and CDR2 YYREEE (reference sequence). This CDR3 reads CASSLREAYEQYF. The CDR3, as DNA: TGTGCCAGCAGCTTGAGAGAAGCCTACGAGCAGTACTTC.

This chain links TRBV11-3 with TRBJ1-1; D is ambiguous. The ends were cut back, 5 bases at V and 7 bases at J, with 11 bases in the middle. The CDR3 is 12 amino acids. From germline, CDR1 is SGHNT and CDR2 YENEEA. The CDR3 sequence is CASSPRHGEAFF. The CDR3 DNA reads TGTGCCAGCAGCCCAAGACATGGTGAAGCTTTCTTT.

This clone was observed once. The V and J genes are TRBV27 and TRBJ1-1; a possible D gene is TRBD1 (6 bases). V was shortened by 5 bases and J by 4 bases, with 17 bases between the two germline ends. The germline gives CDR1 MNHEY, CDR2 SMNVEV (reference sequence). The CDR3 has 15 amino acids. The CDR3 here is CASSHGRGTSTEAFF. The CDR3 DNA reads as TGTGCCAGCAGTCACGGCAGGGGTACGAGCACTGAAGCTTTCTTT.

The chain couples TRBV7-2 to TRBJ2-7, with D perhaps matching TRBD1 (6 bases). V dropped 1 base and J dropped 3 bases, with 16 bases sitting between them. Germline loops: CDR1 SGHTA, CDR2 FQGNSA. The CDR3 consists of 16 residues. In DNA form, the CDR3 reads TGTGCCAGCAGCTTAGAGACGTGGGACAACCTCTACGAGCAGTACTTC. Residues: CASSLETWDNLYEQYF.

The chain carries TRBV30 and TRBJ1-6, with a weak D call TRBD1 (5 bases). The V gene's germline CDR1 is GTSNPN and CDR2 SVGIG (reference sequence). The CDR3 has 14 residues. Deletions cut 4 bases from V and 8 bases from J, with 15 bases between. The CDR3 spells CAWKQANGDSPLHF. The CDR3 DNA sequence: TGTGCCTGGAAACAGGCAAACGGTGATTCACCCCTCCACTTT.

V is TRBV5-1 and J is TRBJ2-7; 7 nucleotides agree with TRBD2. V trimming: 0 bases; J trimming: 2 bases; junction bases outside the gene matches: 5. The CDR3 contains 15 residues. Germline assignment: CDR1 SGHRS and CDR2 YFSETQ. The CDR3 spells CASSLARGTTYEQYF. CDR3 DNA: TGCGCCAGCAGCTTGGCCCGCGGGACTACCTACGAGCAGTACTTC.

This chain uses TRBV15 with TRBJ1-5; TRBD1 matches 12 bases. The trim removed 0 bases at V and 5 bases at J, leaving 8 bases unmatched. The germline CDR1 and CDR2 sequences are LNHNV and YYDKDF (reference sequence). The CDR3 length is 18 residues. CDR3 sequence reads: CATSREPTGTGGDQPQHF. CDR3 nucleotide sequence: TGTGCCACCAGCAGAGAGCCCACCGGGACAGGGGGCGATCAGCCCCAGCATTTT. Full variable domain (missing parts from reference TRBV15 and TRBJ1-5): DAMVIQNPRYQVTQFGKPVTLSCSQTLNHNVMYWYQQKSSQAPKLLFHYYDKDFNNEADTPDNFQSRRPNTSFCFLDIRSPGLGDTAMYLCATSREPTGTGGDQPQHFGDGTRLSIL.